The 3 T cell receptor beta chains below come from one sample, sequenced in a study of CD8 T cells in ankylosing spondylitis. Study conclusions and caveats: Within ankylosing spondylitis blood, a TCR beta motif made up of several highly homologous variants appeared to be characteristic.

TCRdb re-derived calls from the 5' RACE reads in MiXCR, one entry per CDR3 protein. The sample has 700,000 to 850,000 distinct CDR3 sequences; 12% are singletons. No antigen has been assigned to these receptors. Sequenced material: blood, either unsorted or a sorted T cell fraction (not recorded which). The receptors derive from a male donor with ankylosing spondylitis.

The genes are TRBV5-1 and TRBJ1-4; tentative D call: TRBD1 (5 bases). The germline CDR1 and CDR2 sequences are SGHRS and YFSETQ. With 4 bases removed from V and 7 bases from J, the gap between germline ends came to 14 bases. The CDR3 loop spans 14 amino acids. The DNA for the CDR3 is TGCGCCAGCAGCCGGGACGCGAGGGGTGAAAAACTGTTTTTT. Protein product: CASSRDARGEKLFF.

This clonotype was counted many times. CDR3: CASSRGQTTNYGYTF. DNA of the CDR3: TGCGCCAGCAGCCGGGGACAGACAACTAACTATGGCTACACCTTC. The chain joins TRBV5-1 to TRBJ1-2; TRBD1 matches 7 bases. This CDR3 spans 15 amino acids. CDR1 is SGHRS and CDR2 is YFSETQ in the germline V gene. Unmatched junction bases numbered 6, after V lost 4 bases and J lost 0 bases.

CDR3 coding DNA: TGTGCCAGCAGCACCTACAGGGGTAGCAATCAGCCCCAGCATTTT. This gives the protein CASSTYRGSNQPQHF. The rearrangement uses TRBV4-2 and TRBJ1-5; 7 nucleotides align to TRBD1. The CDR3 covers 15 residues. The J segment lost 0 bases and the V segment lost 5 bases, leaving 4 bases of the junction unmatched. Germline CDR1 is LGHNA and CDR2 is YNFKEQ.